Here is one TCR beta chain with its context. Its target is unknown. Germline values: CDR1 SEHNR, CDR2 FQNEAQ (reference sequence). The V and J ends lost 2 bases and 4 bases, in that order; junction bases with no gene match: 3. This CDR3 spans 15 amino acids. This entry comes from a study of T cell responses to AZD1222 COVID-19 vaccine. General study results and limits: Researchers report vaccine-associated CD4 TCRs spanning spike, with dominance at 160-218 and 743-854. Baseline serostatus was positive in only a handful of AZD1222 recipients.

The assay was immunoSEQ multiplex PCR, and TCRdb's table has in-frame clones only and misses some. The sample has around 160,000 clones, around 91% seen once. This specimen was peripheral blood, taken on day 0 of AZD1222 vaccination. The sequence derives from an adult in good health. This chain links TRBV7-9 with TRBJ1-4; TRBD1 aligns across 8 bases. The DNA of the CDR3 is TGTGCCAGCAGCTTAAGGGACAGGAATAATGAAAAACTGTTTTTT. Protein sequence: CASSLRDRNNEKLFF.